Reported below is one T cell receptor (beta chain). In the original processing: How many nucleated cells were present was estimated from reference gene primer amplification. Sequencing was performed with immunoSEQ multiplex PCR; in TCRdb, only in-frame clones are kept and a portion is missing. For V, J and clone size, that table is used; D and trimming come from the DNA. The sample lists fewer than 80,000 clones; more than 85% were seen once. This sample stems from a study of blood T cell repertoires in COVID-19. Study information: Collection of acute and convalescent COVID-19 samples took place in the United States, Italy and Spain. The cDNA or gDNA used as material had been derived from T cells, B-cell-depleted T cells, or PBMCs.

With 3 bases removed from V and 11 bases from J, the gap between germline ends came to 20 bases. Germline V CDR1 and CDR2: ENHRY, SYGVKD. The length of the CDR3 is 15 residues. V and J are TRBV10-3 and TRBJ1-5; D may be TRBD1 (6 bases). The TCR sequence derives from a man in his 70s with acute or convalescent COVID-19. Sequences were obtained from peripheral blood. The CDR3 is CAISEGGNQLRAQHF. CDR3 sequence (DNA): TGTGCCATCAGTGAAGGGGGTAACCAGCTTAGAGCCCAGCATTTT.